This T cell receptor (beta chain) was documented in a study of cytomegalovirus exposure and HLA in healthy donors. Study-level findings and limits: As a later analysis showed, several of the most significant clusters appeared to be linked to common viral pathogens.

Remarks on this clone: Its antigen is still unknown.

13 Jbeta primers and 60 Vbeta primers were used for the PCR. Profiling relied on immunoSEQ multiplex PCR, and the TCRdb table lists in-frame clones only, not all of them. The data show 55,000 to 70,000 clones, about four fifths seen once. Germline loops: CDR1 MGHRA, CDR2 YSYEKL. This CDR3 has 16 amino acids. V lost 3 bases to trimming and J lost 1 base, with 15 bases between them. Sample: PBMCs. The chain combines TRBV4-1 with TRBJ1-2; perhaps TRBD1 as D (5 bases). This receptor was identified in a man younger than 35 in good health and CMV-seropositive. The CDR3 loop is CASSQTRDSDNYGYTF. DNA for the CDR3: TGCGCCAGCAGCCAGACCCGGGACTCCGATAACTATGGCTACACCTTC.